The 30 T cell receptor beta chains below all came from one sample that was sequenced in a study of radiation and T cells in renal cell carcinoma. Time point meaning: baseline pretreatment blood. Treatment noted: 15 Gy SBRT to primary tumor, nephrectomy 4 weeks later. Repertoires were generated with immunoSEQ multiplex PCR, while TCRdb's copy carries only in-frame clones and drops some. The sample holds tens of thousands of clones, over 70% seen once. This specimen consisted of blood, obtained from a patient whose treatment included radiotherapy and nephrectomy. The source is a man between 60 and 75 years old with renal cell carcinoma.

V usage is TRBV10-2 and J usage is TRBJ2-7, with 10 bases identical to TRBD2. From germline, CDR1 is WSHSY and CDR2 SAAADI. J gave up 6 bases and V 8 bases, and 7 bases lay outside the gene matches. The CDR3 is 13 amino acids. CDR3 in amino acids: CASGGASGSEQYV. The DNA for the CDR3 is TGCGCCAGCGGGGGGGCTAGCGGGAGCGAGCAGTACGTC.

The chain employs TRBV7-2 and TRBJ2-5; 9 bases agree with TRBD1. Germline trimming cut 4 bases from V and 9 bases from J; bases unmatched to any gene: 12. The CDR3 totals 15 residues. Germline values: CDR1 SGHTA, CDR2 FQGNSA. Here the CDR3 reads CASSSPRQGVWSQYF. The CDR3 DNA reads TGTGCCAGCAGCTCCCCGCGACAGGGGGTGTGGTCCCAGTACTTC.

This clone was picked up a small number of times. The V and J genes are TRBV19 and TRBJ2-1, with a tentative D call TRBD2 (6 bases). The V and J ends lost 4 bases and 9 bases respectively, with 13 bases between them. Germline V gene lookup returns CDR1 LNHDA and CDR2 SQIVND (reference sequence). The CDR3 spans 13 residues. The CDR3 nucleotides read TGTGCCAGTAGTACGGGACTCCGCGGTGAGCAGTTCTTC. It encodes CASSTGLRGEQFF.

CDR3 bases: TGTGCCAGCAGCTTAAAGGGTTCCTACGAGCAGTACTTC. This translates into CASSLKGSYEQYF. The V call is TRBV5-6, the J call TRBJ2-7, with D unresolved. Germline CDR1 SGHDT, CDR2 YYEEEE. The V end was cut by 2 bases, the J end by 1 base, with 7 bases between. The CDR3 has 13 amino acids.

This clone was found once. CDR3 DNA: TGCGCCAGCAGCCAAGATGTAGGGGGGGCGAAGACCCAGTACTTC. This sequence encodes CASSQDVGGAKTQYF. The chain combines TRBV4-3 with TRBJ2-5; tentatively, D is TRBD2 (7 bases). Looked up from germline, CDR1 is LGHNA and CDR2 is YSLEER. The CDR3 is 15 residues long. V was trimmed by 0 bases and J by 6 bases, leaving 14 bases between them.

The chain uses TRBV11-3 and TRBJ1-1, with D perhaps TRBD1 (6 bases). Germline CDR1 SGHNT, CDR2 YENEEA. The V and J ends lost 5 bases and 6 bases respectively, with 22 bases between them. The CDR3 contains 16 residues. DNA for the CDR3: TGTGCCAGCAGCCCCAGCCGGGAGGGGGGAAACCCTGAAGCTTTCTTT. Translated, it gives CASSPSREGGNPEAFF. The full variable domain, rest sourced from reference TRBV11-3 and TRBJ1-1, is EAGVVQSPRYKIIEKKQPVAFWCNPISGHNTLYWYLQNLGQGPELLIRYENEEAVDDSQLPKDRFSAERLKGVDSTLKIQPAELGDSAVYLCASSPSREGGNPEAFFGQGTRLTVV.

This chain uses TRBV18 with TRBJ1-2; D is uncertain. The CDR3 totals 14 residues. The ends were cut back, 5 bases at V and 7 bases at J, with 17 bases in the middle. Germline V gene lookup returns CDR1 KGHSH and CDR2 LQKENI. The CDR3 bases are TGTGCCAGCTCAATCGCTGGTAGTGGCAGTGGCTACACCTTC. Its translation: CASSIAGSGSGYTF.

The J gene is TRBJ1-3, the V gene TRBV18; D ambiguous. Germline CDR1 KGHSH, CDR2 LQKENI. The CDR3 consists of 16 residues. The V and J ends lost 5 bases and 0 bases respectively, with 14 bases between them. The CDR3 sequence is CASSSRQLNSGNTIYF. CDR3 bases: TGTGCCAGCTCATCCCGTCAGTTAAACTCTGGAAACACCATATATTTT.

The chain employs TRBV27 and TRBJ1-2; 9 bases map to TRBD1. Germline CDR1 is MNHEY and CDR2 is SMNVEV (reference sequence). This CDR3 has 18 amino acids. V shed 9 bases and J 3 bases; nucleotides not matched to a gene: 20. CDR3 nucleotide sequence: TGTGCCAGTTTTCCAGAATACCGGGACAGGGAAAGAGACTATGGCTACACCTTC. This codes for CASFPEYRDRERDYGYTF.

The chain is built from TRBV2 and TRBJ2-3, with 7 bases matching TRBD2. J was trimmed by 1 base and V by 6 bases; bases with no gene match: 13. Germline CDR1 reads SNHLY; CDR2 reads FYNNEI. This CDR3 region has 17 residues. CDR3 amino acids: CASRGRGAGWGTDTQYF. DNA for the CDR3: TGTGCCAGCAGAGGGAGGGGAGCGGGGTGGGGCACAGATACGCAGTATTTT.

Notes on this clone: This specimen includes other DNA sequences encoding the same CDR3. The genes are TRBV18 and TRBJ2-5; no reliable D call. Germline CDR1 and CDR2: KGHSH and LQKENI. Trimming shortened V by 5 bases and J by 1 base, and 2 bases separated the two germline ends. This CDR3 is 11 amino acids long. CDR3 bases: TGTGCCAGCTCAGGCCAAGAGACCCAGTACTTC. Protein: CASSGQETQYF.

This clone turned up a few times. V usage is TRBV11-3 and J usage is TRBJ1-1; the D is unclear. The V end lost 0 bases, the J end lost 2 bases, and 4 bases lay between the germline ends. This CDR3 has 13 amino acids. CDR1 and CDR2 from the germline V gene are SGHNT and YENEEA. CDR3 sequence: CASSLEVNTEAFF. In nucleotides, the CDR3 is TGTGCCAGCAGCTTAGAGGTAAACACTGAAGCTTTCTTT.

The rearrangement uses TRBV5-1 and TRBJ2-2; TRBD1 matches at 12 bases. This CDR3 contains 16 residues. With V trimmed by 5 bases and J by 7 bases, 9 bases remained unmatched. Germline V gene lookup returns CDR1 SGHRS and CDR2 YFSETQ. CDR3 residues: CASRRGQGALVGELFF. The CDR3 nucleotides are TGCGCCAGCAGAAGGGGACAGGGGGCGCTCGTCGGGGAGCTGTTTTTT.

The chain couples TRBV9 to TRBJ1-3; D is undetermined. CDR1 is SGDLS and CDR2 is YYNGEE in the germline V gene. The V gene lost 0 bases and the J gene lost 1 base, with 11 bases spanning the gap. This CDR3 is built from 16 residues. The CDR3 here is CASSVVAGVSGNTIYF. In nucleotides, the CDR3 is TGTGCCAGCAGCGTAGTAGCCGGGGTTTCTGGAAACACCATATATTTT. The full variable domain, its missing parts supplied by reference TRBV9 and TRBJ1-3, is DSGVTQTPKHLITATGQRVTLRCSPRSGDLSVYWYQQSLDQGLQFLIQYYNGEERAKGNILERFSAQQFPDLHSELNLSSLELGDSALYFCASSVVAGVSGNTIYFGEGSWLTVV.

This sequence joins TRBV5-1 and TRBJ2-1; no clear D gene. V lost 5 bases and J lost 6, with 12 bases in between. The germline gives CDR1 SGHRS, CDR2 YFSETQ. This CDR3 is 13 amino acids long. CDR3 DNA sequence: TGCGCCAGCAGGGGTAGGTTGGGCAATGAGCAGTTCTTC. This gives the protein CASRGRLGNEQFF.

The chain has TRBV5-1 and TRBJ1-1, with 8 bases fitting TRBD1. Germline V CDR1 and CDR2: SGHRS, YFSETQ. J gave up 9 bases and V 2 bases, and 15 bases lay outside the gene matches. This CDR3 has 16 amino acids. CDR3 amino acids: CASSFPQGAGGEQAFF. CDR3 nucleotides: TGCGCCAGCAGCTTCCCCCAGGGGGCTGGTGGGGAACAAGCTTTCTTT.

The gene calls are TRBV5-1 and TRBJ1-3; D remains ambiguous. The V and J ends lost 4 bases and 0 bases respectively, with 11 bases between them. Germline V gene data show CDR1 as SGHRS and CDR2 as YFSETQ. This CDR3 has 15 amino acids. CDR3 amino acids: CASSPRPFSGNTIYF. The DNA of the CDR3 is TGCGCCAGCAGCCCACGACCTTTCTCTGGAAACACCATATATTTT.

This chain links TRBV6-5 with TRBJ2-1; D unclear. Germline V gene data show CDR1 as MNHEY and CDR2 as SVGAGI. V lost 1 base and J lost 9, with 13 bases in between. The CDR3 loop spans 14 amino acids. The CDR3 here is CASSYFSQRGEQFF. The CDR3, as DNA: TGTGCCAGCAGTTACTTCTCCCAGCGCGGTGAGCAGTTCTTC.

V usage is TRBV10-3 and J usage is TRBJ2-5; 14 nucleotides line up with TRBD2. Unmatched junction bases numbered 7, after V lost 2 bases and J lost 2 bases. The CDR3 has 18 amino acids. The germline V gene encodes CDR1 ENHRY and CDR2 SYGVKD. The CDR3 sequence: CAISETHRTSGGQETQYF. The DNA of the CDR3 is TGTGCCATCAGTGAGACCCACCGGACTAGCGGGGGGCAAGAGACCCAGTACTTC.

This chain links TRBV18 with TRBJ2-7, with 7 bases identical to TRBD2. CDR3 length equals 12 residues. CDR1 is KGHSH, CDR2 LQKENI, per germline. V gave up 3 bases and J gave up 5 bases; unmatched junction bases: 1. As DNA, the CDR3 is TGTGCCAGCTCACCGGGGGGGAACGAGCAGTACTTC. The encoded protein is CASSPGGNEQYF.

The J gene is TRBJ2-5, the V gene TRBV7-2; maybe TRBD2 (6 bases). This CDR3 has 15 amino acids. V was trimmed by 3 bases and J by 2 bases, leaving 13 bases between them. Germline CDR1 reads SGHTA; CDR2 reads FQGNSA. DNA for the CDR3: TGTGCCAGCAGCTTCACTAGCTCGGGACAAGAGACCCAGTACTTC. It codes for CASSFTSSGQETQYF. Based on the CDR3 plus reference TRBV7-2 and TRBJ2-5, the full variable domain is GAGVSQSPSNKVTEKGKDVELRCDPISGHTALYWYRQSLGQGLEFLIYFQGNSAPDKSGLPSDRFSAERTGGSVSTLTIQRTQQEDSAVYLCASSFTSSGQETQYFGPGTRLLVL.

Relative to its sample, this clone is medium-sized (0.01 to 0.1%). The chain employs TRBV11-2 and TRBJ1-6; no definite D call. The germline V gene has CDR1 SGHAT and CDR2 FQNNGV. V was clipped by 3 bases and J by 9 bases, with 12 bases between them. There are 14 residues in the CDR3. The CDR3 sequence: CASSFEGNLSPLHF. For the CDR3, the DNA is TGTGCCAGCAGCTTCGAAGGGAATCTTTCACCCCTCCACTTT.

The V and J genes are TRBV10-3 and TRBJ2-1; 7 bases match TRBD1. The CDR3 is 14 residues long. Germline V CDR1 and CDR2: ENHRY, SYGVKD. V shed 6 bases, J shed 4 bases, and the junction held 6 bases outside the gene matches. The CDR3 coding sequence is TGTGCCATCAGATACCGGGACAGTTACAATGAGCAGTTCTTC. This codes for CAIRYRDSYNEQFF.

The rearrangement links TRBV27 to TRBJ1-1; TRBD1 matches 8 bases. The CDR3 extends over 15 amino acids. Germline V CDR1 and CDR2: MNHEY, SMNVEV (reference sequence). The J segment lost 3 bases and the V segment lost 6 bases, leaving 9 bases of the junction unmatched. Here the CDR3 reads CASSPPPDRDTEAFF. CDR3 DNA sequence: TGTGCCAGCAGCCCACCCCCGGACAGGGACACTGAAGCTTTCTTT.

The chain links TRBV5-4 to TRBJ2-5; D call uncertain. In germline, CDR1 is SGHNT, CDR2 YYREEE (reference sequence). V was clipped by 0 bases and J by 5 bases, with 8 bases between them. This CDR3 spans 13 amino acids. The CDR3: CASSLDSSETQYF. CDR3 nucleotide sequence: TGTGCCAGCAGCTTGGACTCGTCCGAGACCCAGTACTTC.

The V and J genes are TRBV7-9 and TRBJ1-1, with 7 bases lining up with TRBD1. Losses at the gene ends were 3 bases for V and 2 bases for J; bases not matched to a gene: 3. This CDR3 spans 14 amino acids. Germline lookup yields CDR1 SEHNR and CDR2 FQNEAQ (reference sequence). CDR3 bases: TGTGCCAGCAGCTTTGACAGGGTCAACACTGAAGCTTTCTTT. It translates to CASSFDRVNTEAFF.

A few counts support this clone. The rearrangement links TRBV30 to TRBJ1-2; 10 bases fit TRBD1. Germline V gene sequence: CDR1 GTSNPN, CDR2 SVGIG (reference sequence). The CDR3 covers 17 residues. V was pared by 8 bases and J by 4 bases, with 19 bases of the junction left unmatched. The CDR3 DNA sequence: TGTGCCACCGGTCCGGGGACAGGGGCCAGCAGGCGCTATGGCTACACCTTC. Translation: CATGPGTGASRRYGYTF.

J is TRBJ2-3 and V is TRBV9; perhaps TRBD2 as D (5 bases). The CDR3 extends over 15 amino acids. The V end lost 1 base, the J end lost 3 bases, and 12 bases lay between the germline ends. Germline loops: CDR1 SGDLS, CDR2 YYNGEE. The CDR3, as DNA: TGTGCCAGCAGCGTACGGGCGGGCGGAACAGATACGCAGTATTTT. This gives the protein CASSVRAGGTDTQYF.

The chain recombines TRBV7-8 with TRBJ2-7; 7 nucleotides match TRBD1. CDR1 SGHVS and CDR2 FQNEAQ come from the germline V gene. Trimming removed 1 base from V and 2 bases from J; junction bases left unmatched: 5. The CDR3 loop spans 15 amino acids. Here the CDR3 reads CASSLGQGLPYEQYF. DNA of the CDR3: TGTGCCAGCAGCTTAGGACAGGGCCTCCCCTACGAGCAGTACTTC.

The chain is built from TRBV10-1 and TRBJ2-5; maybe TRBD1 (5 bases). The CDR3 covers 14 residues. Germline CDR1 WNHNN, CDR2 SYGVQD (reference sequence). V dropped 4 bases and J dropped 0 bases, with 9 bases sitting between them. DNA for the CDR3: TGCGCCAGCAGTGCACAGGCGTACCAAGAGACCCAGTACTTC. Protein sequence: CASSAQAYQETQYF.